What follows is one T cell receptor beta chain and its context. Its cognate antigen is unknown. This entry is derived from a study of post-analysis software for immune sequencing data. The study's findings and limits: When the samples were clustered directly with F measure, those that had been prepared in the same batch showed strong co-clustering. Significantly lower normalized Chao1 diversity was seen in multiple sclerosis patients than in controls.

Incorporated into the TCR beta cDNA libraries were unique molecular identifiers, which served to reduce PCR and sequencing biases. The authors obtained some 500,000 cDNA molecules from roughly 1.1 to 9.2 million T cells. MiXCR was run by TCRdb on the PCR reads, yielding one entry per CDR3 protein. The sample carries about 540,000 distinct CDR3 sequences, roughly 34% recorded once. The sequenced sample consisted of blood. The TCR was taken from a girl aged 2-17 years with multiple sclerosis.

CDR3 bases: TGCGCCAGCAGCCAAGATCCTAGCGGGGGGGCCGCTAACACAGATACGCAGTATTTT. Encoded protein: CASSQDPSGGAANTDTQYF. The chain carries TRBV4-1 and TRBJ2-3, with 12 bases that match TRBD2. The CDR3 consists of 19 residues. V gave up 0 bases and J gave up 2 bases; unmatched junction bases: 9. In germline, CDR1 is MGHRA, CDR2 YSYEKL.